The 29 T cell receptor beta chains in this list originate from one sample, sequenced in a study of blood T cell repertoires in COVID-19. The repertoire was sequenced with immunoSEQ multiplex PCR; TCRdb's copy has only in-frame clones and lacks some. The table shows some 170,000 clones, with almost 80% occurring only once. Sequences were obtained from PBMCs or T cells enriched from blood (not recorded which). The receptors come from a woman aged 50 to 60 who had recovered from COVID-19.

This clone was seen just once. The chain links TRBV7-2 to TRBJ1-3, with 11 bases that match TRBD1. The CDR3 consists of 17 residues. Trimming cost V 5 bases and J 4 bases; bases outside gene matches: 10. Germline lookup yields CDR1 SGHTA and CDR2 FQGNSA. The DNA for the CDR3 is TGTGCCAGCAGCGGCCGGCGGGGACAGGGGGACGGAAACACCATATATTTT. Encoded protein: CASSGRRGQGDGNTIYF.

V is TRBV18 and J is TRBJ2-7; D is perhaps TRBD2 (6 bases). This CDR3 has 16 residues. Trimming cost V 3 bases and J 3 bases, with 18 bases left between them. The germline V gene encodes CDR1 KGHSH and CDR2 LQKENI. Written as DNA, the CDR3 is TGTGCCAGCTCACCGGCCGGGCCGGGGGTGGGCTACGAGCAGTACTTC. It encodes CASSPAGPGVGYEQYF. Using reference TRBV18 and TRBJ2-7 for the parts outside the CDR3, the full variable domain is NAGVMQNPRHLVRRRGQEARLRCSPMKGHSHVYWYRQLPEEGLKFMVYLQKENIIDESGMPKERFSAEFPKEGPSILRIQQVVRGDSAAYFCASSPAGPGVGYEQYFGPGTRLTVT.

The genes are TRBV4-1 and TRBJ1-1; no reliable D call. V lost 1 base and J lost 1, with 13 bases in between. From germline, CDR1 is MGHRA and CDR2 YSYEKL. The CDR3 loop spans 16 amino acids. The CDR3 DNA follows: TGCGCCAGCAGCCAAGTACGTGGTCTATCGAACACTGAAGCTTTCTTT. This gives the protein CASSQVRGLSNTEAFF.

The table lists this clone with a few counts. The CDR3 sequence: CASSFSTTSKQYF. The CDR3, as DNA: TGTGCCAGCAGCTTCTCGACTACCTCCAAGCAGTACTTC. This sequence joins TRBV5-6 and TRBJ2-7; perhaps TRBD2 as D (5 bases). Trimming shortened V by 2 bases and J by 8 bases, and 14 bases separated the two germline ends. Germline values: CDR1 SGHDT, CDR2 YYEEEE. This CDR3 comprises 13 residues.

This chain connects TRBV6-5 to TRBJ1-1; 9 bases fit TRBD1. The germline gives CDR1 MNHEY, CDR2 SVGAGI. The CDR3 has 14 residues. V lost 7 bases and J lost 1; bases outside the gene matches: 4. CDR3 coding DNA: TGTGCCAGCACCGGGGACAGGGAGAACACTGAAGCTTTCTTT. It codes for CASTGDRENTEAFF.

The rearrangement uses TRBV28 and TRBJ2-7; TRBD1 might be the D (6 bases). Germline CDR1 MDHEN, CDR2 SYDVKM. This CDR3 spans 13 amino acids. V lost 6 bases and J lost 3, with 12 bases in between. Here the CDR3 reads CASRPGQFYEQYF. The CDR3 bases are TGTGCCAGCAGGCCAGGACAGTTCTACGAGCAGTACTTC. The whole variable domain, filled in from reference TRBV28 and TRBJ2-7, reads DVKVTQSSRYLVKRTGEKVFLECVQDMDHENMFWYRQDPGLGLRLIYFSYDVKMKEKGDIPEGYSVSREKKERFSLILESASTNQTSMYLCASRPGQFYEQYFGPGTRLTVT.

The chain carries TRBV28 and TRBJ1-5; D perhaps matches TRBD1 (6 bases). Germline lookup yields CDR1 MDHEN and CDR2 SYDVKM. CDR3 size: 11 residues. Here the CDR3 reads CGAGGNQPQHF. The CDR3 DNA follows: TGTGGGGCAGGGGGCAATCAGCCCCAGCATTTT.

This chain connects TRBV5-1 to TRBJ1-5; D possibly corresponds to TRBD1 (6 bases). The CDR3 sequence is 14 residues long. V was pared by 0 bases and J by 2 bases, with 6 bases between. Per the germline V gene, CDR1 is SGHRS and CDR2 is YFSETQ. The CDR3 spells CASSLAGGNQPQHF. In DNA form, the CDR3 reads TGCGCCAGCAGCTTGGCAGGGGGCAATCAGCCCCAGCATTTT. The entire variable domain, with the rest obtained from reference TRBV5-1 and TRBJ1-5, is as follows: KAGVTQTPRYLIKTRGQQVTLSCSPISGHRSVSWYQQTPGQGLQFLFEYFSETQRNKGNFPGRFSGRQFSNSRSEMNVSTLELGDSALYLCASSLAGGNQPQHFGDGTRLSIL.

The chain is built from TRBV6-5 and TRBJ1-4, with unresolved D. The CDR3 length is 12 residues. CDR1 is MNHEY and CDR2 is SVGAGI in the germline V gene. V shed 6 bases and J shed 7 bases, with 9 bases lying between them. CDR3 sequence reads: CASSLGTEKLFF. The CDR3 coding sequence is TGTGCCAGCAGCCTTGGCACTGAAAAACTGTTTTTT.

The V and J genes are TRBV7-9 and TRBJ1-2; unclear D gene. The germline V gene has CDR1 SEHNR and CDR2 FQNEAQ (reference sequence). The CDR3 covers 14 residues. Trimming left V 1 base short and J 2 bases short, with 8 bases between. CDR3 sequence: CASSLGAGNYGYTF. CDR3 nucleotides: TGTGCCAGCAGCTTAGGGGCAGGAAACTATGGCTACACCTTC. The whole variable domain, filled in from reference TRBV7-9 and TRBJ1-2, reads DTGVSQNPRHKITKRGQNVTFRCDPISEHNRLYWYRQTLGQGPEFLTYFQNEAQLEKSRLLSDRFSAERPKGSFSTLEIQRTEQGDSAMYLCASSLGAGNYGYTFGSGTRLTVV.

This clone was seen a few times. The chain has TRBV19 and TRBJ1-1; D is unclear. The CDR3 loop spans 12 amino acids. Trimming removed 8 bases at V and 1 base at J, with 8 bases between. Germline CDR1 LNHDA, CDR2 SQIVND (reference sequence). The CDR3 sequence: CASRQKNTEAFF. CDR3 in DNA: TGTGCCAGTCGCCAGAAGAACACTGAAGCTTTCTTT.

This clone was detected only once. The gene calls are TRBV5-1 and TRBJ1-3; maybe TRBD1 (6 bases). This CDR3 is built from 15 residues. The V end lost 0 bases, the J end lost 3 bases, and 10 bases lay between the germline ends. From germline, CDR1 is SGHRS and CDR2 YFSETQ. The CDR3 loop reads CASSLEGGVGNTIYF. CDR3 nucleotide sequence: TGCGCCAGCAGCTTGGAAGGGGGAGTTGGAAACACCATATATTTT.

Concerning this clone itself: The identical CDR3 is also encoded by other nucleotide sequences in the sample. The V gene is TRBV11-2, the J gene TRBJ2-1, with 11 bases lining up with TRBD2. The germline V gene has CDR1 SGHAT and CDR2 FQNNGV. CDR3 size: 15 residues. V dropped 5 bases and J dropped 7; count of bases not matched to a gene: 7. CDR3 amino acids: CASSPGTSGLNEQFF. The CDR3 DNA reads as TGTGCCAGCAGCCCGGGGACTAGCGGTCTGAATGAGCAGTTCTTC. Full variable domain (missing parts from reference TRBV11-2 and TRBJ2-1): EAGVAQSPRYKIIEKRQSVAFWCNPISGHATLYWYQQILGQGPKLLIQFQNNGVVDDSQLPKDRFSAERLKGVDSTLKIQPAKLEDSAVYLCASSPGTSGLNEQFFGPGTRLTVL.

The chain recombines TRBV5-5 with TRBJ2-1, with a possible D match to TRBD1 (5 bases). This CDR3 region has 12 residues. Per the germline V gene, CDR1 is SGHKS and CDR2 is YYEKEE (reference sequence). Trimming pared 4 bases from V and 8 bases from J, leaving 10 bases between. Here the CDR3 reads CASSVQGYEQFF. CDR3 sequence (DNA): TGTGCCAGCAGCGTCCAGGGCTATGAGCAGTTCTTC.

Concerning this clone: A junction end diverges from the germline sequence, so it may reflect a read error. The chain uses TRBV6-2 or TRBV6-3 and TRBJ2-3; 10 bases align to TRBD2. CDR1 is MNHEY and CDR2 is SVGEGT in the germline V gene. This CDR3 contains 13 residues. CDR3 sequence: CASSYQREGLLDF. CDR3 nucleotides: TGTGCCAGCAGTTACCAGCGGGAGGGCCTATTGGATTTT.

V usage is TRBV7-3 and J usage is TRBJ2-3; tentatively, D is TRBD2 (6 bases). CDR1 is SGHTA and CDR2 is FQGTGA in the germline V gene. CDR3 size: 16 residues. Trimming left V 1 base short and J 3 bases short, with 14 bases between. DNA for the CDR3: TGTGCCAGCAGCTTAAACGGCGCGGGACCTACAGATACGCAGTATTTT. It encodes CASSLNGAGPTDTQYF.

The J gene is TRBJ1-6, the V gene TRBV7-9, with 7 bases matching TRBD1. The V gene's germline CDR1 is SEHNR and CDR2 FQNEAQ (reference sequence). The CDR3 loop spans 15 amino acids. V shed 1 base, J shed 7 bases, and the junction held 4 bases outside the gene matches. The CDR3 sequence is CASSLDIGGNSPLHF. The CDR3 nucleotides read TGTGCCAGCAGCTTAGATATAGGGGGCAATTCACCCCTCCACTTT. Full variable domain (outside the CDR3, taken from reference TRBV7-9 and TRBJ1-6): DTGVSQNPRHKITKRGQNVTFRCDPISEHNRLYWYRQTLGQGPEFLTYFQNEAQLEKSRLLSDRFSAERPKGSFSTLEIQRTEQGDSAMYLCASSLDIGGNSPLHFGNGTRLTVT.

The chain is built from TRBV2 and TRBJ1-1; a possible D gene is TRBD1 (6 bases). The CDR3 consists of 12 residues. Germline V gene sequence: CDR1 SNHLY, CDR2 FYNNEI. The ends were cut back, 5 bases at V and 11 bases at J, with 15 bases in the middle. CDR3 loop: CASSSQGKAAFF. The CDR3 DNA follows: TGTGCCAGCAGTTCTCAGGGGAAGGCGGCTTTCTTT.

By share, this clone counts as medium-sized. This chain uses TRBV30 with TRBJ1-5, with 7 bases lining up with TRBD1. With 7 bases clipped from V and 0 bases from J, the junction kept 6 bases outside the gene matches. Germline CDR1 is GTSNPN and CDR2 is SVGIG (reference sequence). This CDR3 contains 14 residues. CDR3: CASGGGYSNQPQHF. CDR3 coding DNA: TGTGCCTCGGGAGGGGGCTATAGCAATCAGCCCCAGCATTTT.

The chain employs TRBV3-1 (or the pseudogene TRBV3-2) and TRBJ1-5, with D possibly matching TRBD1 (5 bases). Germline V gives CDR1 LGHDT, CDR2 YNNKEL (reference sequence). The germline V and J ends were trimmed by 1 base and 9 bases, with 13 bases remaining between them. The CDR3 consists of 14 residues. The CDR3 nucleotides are TGTGCCAGCAGCCAAGCTGAGGGGCGGGGGCCCCAGCATTTT. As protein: CASSQAEGRGPQHF.

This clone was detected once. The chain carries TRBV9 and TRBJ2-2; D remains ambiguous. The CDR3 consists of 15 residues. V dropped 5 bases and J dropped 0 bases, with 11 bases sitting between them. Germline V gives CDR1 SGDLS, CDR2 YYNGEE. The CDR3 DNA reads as TGTGCCAGCAGAGGAGAACCCACGAACACCGGGGAGCTGTTTTTT. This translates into CASRGEPTNTGELFF.

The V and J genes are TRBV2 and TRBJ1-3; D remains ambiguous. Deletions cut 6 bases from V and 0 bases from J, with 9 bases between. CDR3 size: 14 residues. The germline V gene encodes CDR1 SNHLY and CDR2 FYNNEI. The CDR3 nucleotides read TGTGCCAGCAGCCTAAAGAACTCTGGAAACACCATATATTTT. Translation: CASSLKNSGNTIYF.

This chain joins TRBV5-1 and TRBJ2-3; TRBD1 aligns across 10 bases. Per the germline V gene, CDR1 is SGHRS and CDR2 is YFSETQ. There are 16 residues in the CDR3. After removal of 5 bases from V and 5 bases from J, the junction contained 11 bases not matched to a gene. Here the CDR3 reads CASSYVGQGSRDTQYF. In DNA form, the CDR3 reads TGCGCCAGCAGTTACGTGGGACAGGGGAGTAGAGATACGCAGTATTTT.

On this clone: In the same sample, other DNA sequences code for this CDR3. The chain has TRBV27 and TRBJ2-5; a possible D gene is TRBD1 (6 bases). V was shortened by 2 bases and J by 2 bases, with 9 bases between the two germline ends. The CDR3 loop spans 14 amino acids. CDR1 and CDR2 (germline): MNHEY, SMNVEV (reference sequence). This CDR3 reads CASSLRGGQETQYF. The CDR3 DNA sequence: TGTGCCAGCAGTTTAAGAGGGGGACAAGAGACCCAGTACTTC.

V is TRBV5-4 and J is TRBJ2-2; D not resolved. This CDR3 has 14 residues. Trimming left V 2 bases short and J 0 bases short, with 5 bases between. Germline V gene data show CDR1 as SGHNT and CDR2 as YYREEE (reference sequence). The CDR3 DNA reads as TGTGCCAGCAGCTTCCCTACGAACACCGGGGAGCTGTTTTTT. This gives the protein CASSFPTNTGELFF.

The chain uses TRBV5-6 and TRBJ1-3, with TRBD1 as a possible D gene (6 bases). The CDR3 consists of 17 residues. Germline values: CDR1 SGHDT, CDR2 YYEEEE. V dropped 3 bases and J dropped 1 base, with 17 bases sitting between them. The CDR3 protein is CASSSNHRARSGNTIYF. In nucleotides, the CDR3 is TGTGCCAGCAGCTCGAACCACAGGGCTAGATCTGGAAACACCATATATTTT.

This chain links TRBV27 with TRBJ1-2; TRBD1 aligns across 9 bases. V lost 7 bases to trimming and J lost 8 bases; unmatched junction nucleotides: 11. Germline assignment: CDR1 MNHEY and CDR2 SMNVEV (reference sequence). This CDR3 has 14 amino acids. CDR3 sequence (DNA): TGTGCCAGCAACCCGACAGGGGGGCACTGGGGCTACACCTTC. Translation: CASNPTGGHWGYTF.

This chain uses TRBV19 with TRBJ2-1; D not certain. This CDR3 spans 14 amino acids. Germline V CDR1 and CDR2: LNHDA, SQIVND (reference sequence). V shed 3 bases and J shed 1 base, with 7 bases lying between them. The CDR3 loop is CASSIFGSYNEQFF. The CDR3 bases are TGTGCCAGTAGTATTTTCGGTTCCTACAATGAGCAGTTCTTC.

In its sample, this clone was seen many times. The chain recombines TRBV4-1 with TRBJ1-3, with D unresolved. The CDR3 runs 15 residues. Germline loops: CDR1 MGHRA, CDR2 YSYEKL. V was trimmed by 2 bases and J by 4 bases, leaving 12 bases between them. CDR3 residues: CASSQLRGVGNTIYF. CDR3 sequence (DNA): TGCGCCAGCAGCCAACTTCGCGGGGTCGGAAACACCATATATTTT.